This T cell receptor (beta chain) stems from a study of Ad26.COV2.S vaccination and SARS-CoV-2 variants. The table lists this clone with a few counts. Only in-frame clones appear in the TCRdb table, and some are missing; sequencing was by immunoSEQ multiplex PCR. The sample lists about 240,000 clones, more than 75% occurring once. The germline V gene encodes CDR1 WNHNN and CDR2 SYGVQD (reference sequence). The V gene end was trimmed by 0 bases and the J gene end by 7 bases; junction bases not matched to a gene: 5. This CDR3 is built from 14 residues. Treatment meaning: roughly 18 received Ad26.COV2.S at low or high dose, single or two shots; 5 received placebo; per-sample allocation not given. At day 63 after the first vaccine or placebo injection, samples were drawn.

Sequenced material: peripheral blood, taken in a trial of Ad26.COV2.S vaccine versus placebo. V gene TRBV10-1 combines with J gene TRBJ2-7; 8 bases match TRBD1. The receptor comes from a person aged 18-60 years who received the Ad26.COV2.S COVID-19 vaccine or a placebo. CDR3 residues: CASSESFRGREQYF. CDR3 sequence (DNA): TGCGCCAGCAGTGAGTCGTTCAGGGGGCGAGAGCAGTACTTC.